This is a list of T cell receptor beta chains from one sample in a study of identifying expanded T cells in peripheral blood. TCRdb keeps only in-frame clones here, not all; method: immunoSEQ multiplex PCR. The top ten clones hold approximately 4% of a sample with 85,000 to 100,000 clones, about 91% of them seen once. The sequencing sample was made of blood. Source of these receptors: a person aged 18 to 69 in good health. The CDR3 runs from the conserved cysteine through the conserved F or W. The D gene is left open where the match is weak.

d_gene: TRBD1; j_gene: TRBJ1-2; v_gene: TRBV6-5; CDR3nt: TGTGCCAGCACCAAGACAGGGGGCTATGGCTACACCTTC; CDR3aa: CASTKTGGYGYTF
d_gene: -; j_gene: TRBJ2-5; v_gene: TRBV11-2; CDR3nt: TGTGCCAGCAGCTCTTCCCCCCAACGGCAAGAGACCCAGTACTTC; CDR3aa: CASSSSPQRQETQYF
d_gene: TRBD1; j_gene: TRBJ1-1; v_gene: TRBV19; CDR3nt: TGTGCCAGCGGAGACAGGGGACGCACTGAAGCTTTCTTT; CDR3aa: CASGDRGRTEAFF
d_gene: -; j_gene: TRBJ2-2; v_gene: TRBV9; CDR3nt: TGTGCCAGCAGCCCTCTTCGGGGGGAGCTGTTTTTT; CDR3aa: CASSPLRGELFF
d_gene: -; j_gene: TRBJ2-2; v_gene: TRBV4-1; CDR3nt: TGCGCCAGCAGCCAAGAGACCCCCCGGGAGCTGTTTTTT; CDR3aa: CASSQETPRELFF
d_gene: -; j_gene: TRBJ2-7; v_gene: TRBV11-2; CDR3nt: TGTGCCAGCAGCACAAAGGGGACGAAGGGATGGGCCCACGAGCAGTACTTC; CDR3aa: CASSTKGTKGWAHEQYF
d_gene: -; j_gene: TRBJ2-3; v_gene: TRBV5-4; CDR3nt: TGTGCCAGCAGCCATGGGGTGGGGGCCCTCACAGATACGCAGTATTTT; CDR3aa: CASSHGVGALTDTQYF
d_gene: TRBD2; j_gene: TRBJ2-3; v_gene: TRBV7-2; CDR3nt: TGTGCCAGCAGCTTAAAGGGTGGTAGCGGGGGGGATACGCAGTATTTT; CDR3aa: CASSLKGGSGGDTQYF
d_gene: -; j_gene: TRBJ2-1; v_gene: TRBV18; CDR3nt: TGTGCCAGCTCTTACACTCAACCGGGGTCTACCTACAATGAGCAGTTCTTC; CDR3aa: CASSYTQPGSTYNEQFF
d_gene: -; j_gene: TRBJ2-2; v_gene: TRBV5-5; CDR3nt: TGTGCCAGCAGCTTGGGTGCCGGGGAGCTGTTTTTT; CDR3aa: CASSLGAGELFF
d_gene: TRBD2; j_gene: TRBJ2-3; v_gene: TRBV10-3; CDR3nt: TGTGCCATCAGGGATAGCGGGGGGGCAAACGGAGATACGCAGTATTTT; CDR3aa: CAIRDSGGANGDTQYF
d_gene: -; j_gene: TRBJ2-3; v_gene: TRBV10-3; CDR3nt: TGTGCCATCAGCAGCGACAGCACAGATACGCAGTATTTT; CDR3aa: CAISSDSTDTQYF
d_gene: -; j_gene: TRBJ2-7; v_gene: TRBV11-3; CDR3nt: TGTGCCAGCAGTAAGGGGGAATCCTACGAGCAGTACTTC; CDR3aa: CASSKGESYEQYF
d_gene: -; j_gene: TRBJ2-2; v_gene: TRBV12-5; CDR3nt: TGTGCTAGTGCACGCACCCTTGGGACTGTAAACACCGGGGAGCTGTTTTTT; CDR3aa: CASARTLGTVNTGELFF
d_gene: TRBD2; j_gene: TRBJ2-7; v_gene: TRBV2; CDR3nt: TGTGCCAGCAGTACTAGCGGGGGATCCTACGAGCAGTACTTC; CDR3aa: CASSTSGGSYEQYF
d_gene: TRBD1; j_gene: TRBJ1-4; v_gene: TRBV5-5; CDR3nt: TGTGCCAGCAGCCTAACAGGGGACAATGAAAAACTGTTTTTT; CDR3aa: CASSLTGDNEKLFF
d_gene: -; j_gene: TRBJ2-3; v_gene: TRBV5-1; CDR3nt: TGCGCCAGCAGCACAGGCCCTAGCACAGATACGCAGTATTTT; CDR3aa: CASSTGPSTDTQYF
d_gene: TRBD1; j_gene: TRBJ1-6; v_gene: TRBV2; CDR3nt: TGTGCCAGCAGCGGGACAGACATCGAAGTGTCACCCCTCCACTTT; CDR3aa: CASSGTDIEVSPLHF